This TCR beta chain came from a study of blood T cell repertoires in COVID-19 (dated by TCRdb to between 2020 and 2021). For context, the study as a whole: The collaborator samples originated in the United States, Italy and Spain and spanned the acute and convalescent phases of COVID-19. The material from the prospective study consisted of cDNA or gDNA derived from T cells, B-cell-depleted T cells, or PBMCs. Deeply sampled blood TCRbeta repertoires from subjects exposed to, actively infected with, or recovered from COVID-19 were included in the dataset. The repertoires were released in a freely available public database intended as a resource for research on the immune response to SARS-CoV-2. The samples were drawn from the first 160 participants of the ongoing ImmuneRACE study and from more than 1,000 subjects provided by 6 global collaborators. Sample metadata almost always included a de-identified subject ID, COVID-19 status, age in years and sex. HLA class I and class II types, where available, came from metadata supplied by the sample provider rather than from assay-based typing. On the study overall, not on this receptor specifically: The quantity of clinical and demographic metadata differed by source and by participant and was supplied without curation.

The cysteine opens and the phenylalanine closes a CDR3 of 17 amino acids. Just CDR3 DNA is preserved here, 51 bases in frame from base 1. The germline V gene (reference sequence) yields LGHDT for CDR1 and YNNKEL for CDR2. Deletion took 1 base off V and 0 bases off J, with a span of 13 bases between the germline ends. The immunoSEQ Assay, a bias-controlled multiplex PCR, was used to amplify TCRbeta CDR3 regions from genomic DNA. On the authors' methods: Nucleated cell counts per sample were estimated from amplification of reference gene primers within the assay. To quantify the absolute abundance of each unique TCRbeta CDR3 rearrangement, sequence reads were collapsed and filtered. For each sample, productive Simpson clonality was calculated as the square root of Simpson's diversity index across productive rearrangements. The table comes from immuneACCESS by way of TCRdb, which keeps in-frame sequences with V and J called. Part of the clones is missing from these tables; in studies checked, under half for an unresolved V gene and the rest for unknown reasons. D and trimming come from the DNA, and the V and J calls and clone size come from that table. The sample table lists approximately 260,000 clones, around 90% of them with a count of one. The ten largest clonotypes hold approximately 2.2% of the sample.

In the case of this clone: There is no known antigen for this receptor. No base quality values were provided; no much bigger clone lies one nucleotide off.

Whole blood was collected in K2EDTA tubes by collaborating institutions according to the institutions' own protocols. For TCRbeta analysis, collaborators shipped samples as frozen whole blood, isolated PBMCs, or DNA extracted from either of those sample types. The sequenced sample was peripheral blood. The clonotype comes from a middle-aged man with acute or convalescent COVID-19. The sequence joins TRBV3-1 (or the pseudogene TRBV3-2) to TRBJ1-3; no D gene can be assigned with confidence. The bases read TGTGCCAGCAGCCAAGTCGTGCGGGCGAGCTCTGGAAACACCATATATTTT. Translated, this is CASSQVVRASSGNTIYF.